This T cell receptor beta chain was obtained from a study of T cells expressing NK-cell markers. TCRdb reprocessed the 5' RACE reads; each CDR3 protein has one entry and no DNA is given. The sample has 440,000 or so distinct CDR3 sequences. The germline CDR1 and CDR2 sequences are DFQATT and SNEGSKA (reference sequence). CDR3 size: 17 residues. This rearrangement joins TRBV20-1 to TRBJ2-5; the TCRdb D gene call, TRBD2, has no DNA to confirm it. This clonotype originated in a woman between 18 and 69 years old in good health. The specimen sequenced was blood T cells: a sorted CD56 or NKG2C T cell subset, CD4+ or CD8+ T cells, or bulk PBMC T cells (not recorded which). CDR3 amino acids: CSARDRLAGGPKETQYF.